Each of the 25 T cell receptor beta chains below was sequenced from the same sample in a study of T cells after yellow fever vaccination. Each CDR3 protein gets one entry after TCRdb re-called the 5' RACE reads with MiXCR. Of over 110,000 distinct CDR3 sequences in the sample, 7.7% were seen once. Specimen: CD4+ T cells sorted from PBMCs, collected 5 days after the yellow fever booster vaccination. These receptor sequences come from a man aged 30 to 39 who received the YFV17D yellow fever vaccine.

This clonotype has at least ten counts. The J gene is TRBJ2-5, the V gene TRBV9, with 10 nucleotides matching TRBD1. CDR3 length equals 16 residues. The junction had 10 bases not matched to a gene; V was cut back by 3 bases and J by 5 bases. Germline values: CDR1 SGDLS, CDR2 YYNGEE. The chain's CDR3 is CASSGAGTGDDETQYF. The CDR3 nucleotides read TGTGCCAGCAGCGGGGCCGGGACAGGGGATGACGAGACCCAGTACTTC. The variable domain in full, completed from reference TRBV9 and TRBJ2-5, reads DSGVTQTPKHLITATGQRVTLRCSPRSGDLSVYWYQQSLDQGLQFLIQYYNGEERAKGNILERFSAQQFPDLHSELNLSSLELGDSALYFCASSGAGTGDDETQYFGPGTRLLVL.

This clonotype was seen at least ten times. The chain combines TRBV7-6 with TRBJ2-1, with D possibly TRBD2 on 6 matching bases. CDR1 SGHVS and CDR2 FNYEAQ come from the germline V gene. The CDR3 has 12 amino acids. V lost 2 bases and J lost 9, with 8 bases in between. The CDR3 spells CASSLSGGEQFF. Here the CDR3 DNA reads TGTGCCAGCAGCTTATCCGGGGGTGAGCAGTTCTTC.

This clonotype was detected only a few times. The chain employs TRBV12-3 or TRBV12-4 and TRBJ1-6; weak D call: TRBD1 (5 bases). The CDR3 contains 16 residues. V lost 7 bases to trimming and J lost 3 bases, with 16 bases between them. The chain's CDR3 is CASTNVPQGYNSPLHF. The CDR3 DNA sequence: TGTGCCAGCACCAACGTCCCGCAGGGCTATAATTCACCCCTCCACTTT.

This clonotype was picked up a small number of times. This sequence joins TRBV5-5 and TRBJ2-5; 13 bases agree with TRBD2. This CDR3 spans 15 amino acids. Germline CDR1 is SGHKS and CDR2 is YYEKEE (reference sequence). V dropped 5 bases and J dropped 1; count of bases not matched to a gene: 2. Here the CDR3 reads CASSWTSGGQETQYF. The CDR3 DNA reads TGTGCCAGCAGTTGGACTAGCGGGGGCCAAGAGACCCAGTACTTC.

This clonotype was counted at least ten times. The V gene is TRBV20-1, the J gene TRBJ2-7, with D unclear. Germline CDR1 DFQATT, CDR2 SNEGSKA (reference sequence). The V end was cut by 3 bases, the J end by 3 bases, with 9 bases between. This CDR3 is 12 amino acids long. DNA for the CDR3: TGCAGTGCTAGTCCGGTTCTCTACGAGCAGTACTTC. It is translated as CSASPVLYEQYF.

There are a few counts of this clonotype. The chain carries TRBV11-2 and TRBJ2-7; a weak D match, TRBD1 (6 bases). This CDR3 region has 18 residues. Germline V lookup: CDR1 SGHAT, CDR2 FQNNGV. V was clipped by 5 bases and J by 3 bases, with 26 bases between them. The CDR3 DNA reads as TGTGCCAGCAGCGACGTCCCGGGACATTCGCGGTCCCGCTACGAGCAGTACTTC. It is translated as CASSDVPGHSRSRYEQYF.

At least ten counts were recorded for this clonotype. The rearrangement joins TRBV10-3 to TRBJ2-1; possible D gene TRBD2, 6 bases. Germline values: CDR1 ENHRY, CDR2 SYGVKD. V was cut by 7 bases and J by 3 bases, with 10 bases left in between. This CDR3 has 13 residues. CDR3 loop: CAITSGFYNEQFF. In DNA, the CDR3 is TGTGCCATCACCAGCGGGTTCTACAATGAGCAGTTCTTC.

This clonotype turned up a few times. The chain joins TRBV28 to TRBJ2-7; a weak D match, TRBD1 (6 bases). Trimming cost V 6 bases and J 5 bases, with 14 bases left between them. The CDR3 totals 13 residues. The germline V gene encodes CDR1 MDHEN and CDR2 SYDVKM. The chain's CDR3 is CASRGQGSNEQYF. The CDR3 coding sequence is TGTGCCAGCAGGGGGCAGGGGTCCAACGAGCAGTACTTC.

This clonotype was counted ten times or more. For the CDR3, the DNA is TGTGCCAGCAGCTCTTGGGACAGTCCACTTCCGAGCTCTGGGGCCAACGTCCTGACTTTC. Amino acid sequence: CASSSWDSPLPSSGANVLTF. This chain connects TRBV7-9 to TRBJ2-6; 7 bases match TRBD1. Losses at the gene ends were 4 bases for V and 0 bases for J; bases not matched to a gene: 15. The CDR3 extends over 20 amino acids. The V gene's germline CDR1 is SEHNR and CDR2 FQNEAQ (reference sequence).

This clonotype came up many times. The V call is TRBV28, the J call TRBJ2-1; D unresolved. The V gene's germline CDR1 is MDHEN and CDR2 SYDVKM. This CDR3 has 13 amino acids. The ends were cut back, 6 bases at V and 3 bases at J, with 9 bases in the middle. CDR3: CASRVGYYNEQFF. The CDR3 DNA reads TGTGCCAGCAGGGTGGGCTACTACAATGAGCAGTTCTTC.

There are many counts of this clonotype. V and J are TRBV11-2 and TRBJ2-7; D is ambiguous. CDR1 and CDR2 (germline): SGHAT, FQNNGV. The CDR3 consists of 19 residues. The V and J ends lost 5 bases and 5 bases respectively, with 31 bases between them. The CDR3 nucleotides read TGTGCCAGCAGCCCCGATAACCTTATAACCCAGAAGGTTTCTCACGAGCAGTACTTC. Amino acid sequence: CASSPDNLITQKVSHEQYF.

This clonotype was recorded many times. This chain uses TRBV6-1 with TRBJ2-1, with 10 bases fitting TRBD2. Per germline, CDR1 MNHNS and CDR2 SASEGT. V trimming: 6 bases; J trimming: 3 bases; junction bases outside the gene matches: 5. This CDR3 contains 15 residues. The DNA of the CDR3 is TGTGCCAGCAGCCGCAGCGGGAGGGGCTACAATGAGCAGTTCTTC. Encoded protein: CASSRSGRGYNEQFF.

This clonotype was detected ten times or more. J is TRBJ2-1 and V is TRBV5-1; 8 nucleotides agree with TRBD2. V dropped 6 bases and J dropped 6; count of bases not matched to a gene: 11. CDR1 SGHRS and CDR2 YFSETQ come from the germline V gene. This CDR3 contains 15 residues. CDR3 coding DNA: TGCGCCAGCAAACTGTTGCTAGCGGGCCCCAATGAGCAGTTCTTC. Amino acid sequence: CASKLLLAGPNEQFF.

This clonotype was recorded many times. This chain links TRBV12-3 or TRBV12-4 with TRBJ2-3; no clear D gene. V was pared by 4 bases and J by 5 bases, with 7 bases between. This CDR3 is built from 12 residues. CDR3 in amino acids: CASSSTVDTQYF. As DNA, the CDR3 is TGTGCCAGCAGTTCCACGGTAGATACGCAGTATTTT.

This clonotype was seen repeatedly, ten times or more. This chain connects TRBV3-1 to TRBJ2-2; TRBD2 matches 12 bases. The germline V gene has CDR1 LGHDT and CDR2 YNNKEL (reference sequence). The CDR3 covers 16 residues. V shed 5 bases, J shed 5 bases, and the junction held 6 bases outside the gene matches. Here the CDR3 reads CASSKTSGRETGELFF. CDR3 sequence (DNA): TGTGCCAGCAGCAAGACTAGCGGGAGAGAAACCGGGGAGCTGTTTTTT.

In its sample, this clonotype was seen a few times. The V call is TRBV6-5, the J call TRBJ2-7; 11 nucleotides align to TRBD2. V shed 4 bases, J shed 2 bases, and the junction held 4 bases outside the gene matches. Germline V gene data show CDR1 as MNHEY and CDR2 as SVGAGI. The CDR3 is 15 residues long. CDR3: CASSWDSGRAYEQYF. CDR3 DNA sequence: TGTGCCAGCAGTTGGGATAGCGGGAGGGCCTACGAGCAGTACTTC.

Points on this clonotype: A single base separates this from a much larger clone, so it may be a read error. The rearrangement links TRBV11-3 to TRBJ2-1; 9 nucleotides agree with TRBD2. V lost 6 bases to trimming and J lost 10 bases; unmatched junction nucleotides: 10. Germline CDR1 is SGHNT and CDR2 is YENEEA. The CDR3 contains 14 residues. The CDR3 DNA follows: TGTGCCAGCAGGCCCACCCCGGGACTAGCAGAGCAGTTCTTC. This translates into CASRPTPGLAEQFF.

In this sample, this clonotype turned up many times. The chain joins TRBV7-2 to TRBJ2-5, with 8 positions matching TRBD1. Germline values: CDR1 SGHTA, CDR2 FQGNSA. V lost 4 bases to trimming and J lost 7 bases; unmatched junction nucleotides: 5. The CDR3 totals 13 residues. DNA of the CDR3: TGTGCCAGCAGCTCGACAGGGGATCGGACCCAGTACTTC. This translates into CASSSTGDRTQYF.

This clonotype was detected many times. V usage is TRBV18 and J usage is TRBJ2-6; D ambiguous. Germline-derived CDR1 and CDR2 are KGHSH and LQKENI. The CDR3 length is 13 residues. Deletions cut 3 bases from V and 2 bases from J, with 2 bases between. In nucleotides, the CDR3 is TGTGCCAGCTCACCGACTGGGGCCAACGTCCTGACTTTC. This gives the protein CASSPTGANVLTF.

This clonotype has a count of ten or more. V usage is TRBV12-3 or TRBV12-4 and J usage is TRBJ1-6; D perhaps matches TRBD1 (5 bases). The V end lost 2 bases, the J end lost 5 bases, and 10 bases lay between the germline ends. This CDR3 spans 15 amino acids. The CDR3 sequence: CASSLWGSDNSPLHF. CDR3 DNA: TGTGCCAGCAGTTTATGGGGGTCGGATAATTCACCCCTCCACTTT.

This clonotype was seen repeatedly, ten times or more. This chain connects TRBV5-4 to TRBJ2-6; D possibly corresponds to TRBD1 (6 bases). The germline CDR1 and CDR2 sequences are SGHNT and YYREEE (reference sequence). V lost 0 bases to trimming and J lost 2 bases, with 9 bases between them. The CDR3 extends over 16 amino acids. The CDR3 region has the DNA TGTGCCAGCAGCTTGGGAGGGGGTGCTGGGGCCAACGTCCTGACTTTC. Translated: CASSLGGGAGANVLTF.

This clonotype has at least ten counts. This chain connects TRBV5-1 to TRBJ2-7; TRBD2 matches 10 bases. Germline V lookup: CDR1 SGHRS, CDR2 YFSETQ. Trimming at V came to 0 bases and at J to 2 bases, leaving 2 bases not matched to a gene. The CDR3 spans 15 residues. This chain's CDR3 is CASSLDTSGTYEQYF. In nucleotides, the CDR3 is TGCGCCAGCAGCTTGGACACTAGCGGGACCTACGAGCAGTACTTC. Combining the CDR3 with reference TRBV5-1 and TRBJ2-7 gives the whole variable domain KAGVTQTPRYLIKTRGQQVTLSCSPISGHRSVSWYQQTPGQGLQFLFEYFSETQRNKGNFPGRFSGRQFSNSRSEMNVSTLELGDSALYLCASSLDTSGTYEQYFGPGTRLTVT.

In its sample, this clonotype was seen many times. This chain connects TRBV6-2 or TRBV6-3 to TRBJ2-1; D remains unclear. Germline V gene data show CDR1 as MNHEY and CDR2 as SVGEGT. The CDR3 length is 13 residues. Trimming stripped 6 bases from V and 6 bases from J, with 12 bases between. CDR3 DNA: TGTGCCAGCAGGCCTCTTAGAGCCAATGAGCAGTTCTTC. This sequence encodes CASRPLRANEQFF.

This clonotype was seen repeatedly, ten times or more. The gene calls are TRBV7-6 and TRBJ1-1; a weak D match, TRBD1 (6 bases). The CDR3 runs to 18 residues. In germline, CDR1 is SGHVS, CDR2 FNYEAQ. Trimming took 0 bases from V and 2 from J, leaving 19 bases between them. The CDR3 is CASSLATFRTVGNTEAFF. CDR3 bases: TGTGCCAGCAGCTTAGCTACCTTTAGGACAGTTGGAAACACTGAAGCTTTCTTT.

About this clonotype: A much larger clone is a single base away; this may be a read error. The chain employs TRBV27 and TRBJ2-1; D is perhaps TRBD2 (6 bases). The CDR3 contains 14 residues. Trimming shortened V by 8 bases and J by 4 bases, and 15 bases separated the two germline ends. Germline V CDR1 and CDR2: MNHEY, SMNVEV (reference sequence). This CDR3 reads CASVRSSGYNEQFF. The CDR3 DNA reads TGTGCCAGCGTCCGGAGTAGCGGTTACAATGAGCAGTTCTTC.